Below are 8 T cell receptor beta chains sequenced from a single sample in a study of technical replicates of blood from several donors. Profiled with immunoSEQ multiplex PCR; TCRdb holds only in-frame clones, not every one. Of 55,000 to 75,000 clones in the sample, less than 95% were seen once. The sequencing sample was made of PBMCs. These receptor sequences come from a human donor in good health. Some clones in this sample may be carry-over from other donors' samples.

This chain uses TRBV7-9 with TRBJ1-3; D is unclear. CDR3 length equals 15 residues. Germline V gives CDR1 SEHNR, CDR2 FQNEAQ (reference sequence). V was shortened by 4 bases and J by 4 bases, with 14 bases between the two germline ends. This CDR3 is CASSSPGRKGNTIYF. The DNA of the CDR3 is TGTGCCAGCAGCTCCCCTGGGAGGAAAGGAAACACCATATATTTT.

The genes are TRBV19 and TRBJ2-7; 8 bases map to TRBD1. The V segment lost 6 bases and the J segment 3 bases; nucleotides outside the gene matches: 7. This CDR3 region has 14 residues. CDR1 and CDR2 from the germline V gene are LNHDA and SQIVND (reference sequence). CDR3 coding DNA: TGTGCCAGTAGGGGGGCCGGGACAGGCTACGAGCAGTACTTC. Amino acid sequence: CASRGAGTGYEQYF.

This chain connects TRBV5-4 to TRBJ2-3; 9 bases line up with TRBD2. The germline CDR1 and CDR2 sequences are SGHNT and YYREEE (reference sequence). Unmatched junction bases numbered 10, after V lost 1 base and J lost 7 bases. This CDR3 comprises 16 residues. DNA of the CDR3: TGTGCCAGCAGCTTGCGGAATAGCGGGAGATTACATACGCAGTATTTT. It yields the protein CASSLRNSGRLHTQYF.

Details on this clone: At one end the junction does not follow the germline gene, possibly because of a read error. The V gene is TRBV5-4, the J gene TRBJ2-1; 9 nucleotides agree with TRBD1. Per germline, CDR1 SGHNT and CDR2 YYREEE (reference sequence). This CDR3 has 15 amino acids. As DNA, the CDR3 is TGTGCCAGCAGCCGGGACAGGGCCTCCTTCAATGAGCAGTTCTTC. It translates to CASSRDRASFNEQFF.

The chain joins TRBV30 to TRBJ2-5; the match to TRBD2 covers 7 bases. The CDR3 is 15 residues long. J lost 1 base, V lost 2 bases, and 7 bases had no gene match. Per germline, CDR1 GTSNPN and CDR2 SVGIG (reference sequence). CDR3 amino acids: CAWSLNSGLQETQYF. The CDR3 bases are TGTGCCTGGAGTCTGAATAGCGGGCTCCAAGAGACCCAGTACTTC.

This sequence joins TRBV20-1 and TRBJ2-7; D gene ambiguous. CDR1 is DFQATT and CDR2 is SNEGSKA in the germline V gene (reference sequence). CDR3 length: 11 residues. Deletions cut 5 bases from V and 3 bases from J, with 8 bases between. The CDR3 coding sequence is TGCAGTGCTCCACTTGGCTACGAGCAGTACTTC. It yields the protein CSAPLGYEQYF.

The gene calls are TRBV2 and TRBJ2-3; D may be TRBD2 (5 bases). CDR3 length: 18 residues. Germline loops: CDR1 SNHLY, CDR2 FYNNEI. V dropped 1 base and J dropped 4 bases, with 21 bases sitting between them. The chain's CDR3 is CASSEDFTGFGVADTQYF. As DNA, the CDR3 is TGTGCCAGCAGTGAAGATTTTACGGGGTTCGGTGTGGCAGATACGCAGTATTTT.

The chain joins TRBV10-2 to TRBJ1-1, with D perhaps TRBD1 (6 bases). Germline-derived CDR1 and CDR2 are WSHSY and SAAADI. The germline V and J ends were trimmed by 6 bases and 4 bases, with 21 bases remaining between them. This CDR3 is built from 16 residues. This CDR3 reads CASRMTGGRTATEAFF. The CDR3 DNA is TGCGCCAGCAGGATGACAGGCGGGAGGACAGCCACTGAAGCTTTCTTT.